One sample yielded the 14 T cell receptor beta chains listed below, sequenced in a study of CD8 T cells in ankylosing spondylitis. Each CDR3 protein is one row after TCRdb ran MiXCR on the 5' RACE reads. The table includes 100,000 to 150,000 distinct CDR3 sequences, around 15% detected once. Specimen: blood, either unsorted or a sorted T cell fraction (not recorded which). The receptors here all came from a female donor with ankylosing spondylitis or in good health (not recorded which).

This clonotype was recorded a few times. The rearrangement links TRBV10-3 to TRBJ2-2; D gene uncertain. Trimming stripped 10 bases from V and 0 bases from J, with 12 bases between. CDR1 and CDR2 (germline): ENHRY, SYGVKD. The CDR3 runs to 14 residues. The CDR3 protein is CATRPGANTGELFF. The DNA of the CDR3 is TGTGCCACTAGGCCCGGCGCGAACACCGGGGAGCTGTTTTTT.

This rearrangement joins TRBV20-1 to TRBJ1-1; D not certain. V was cut by 0 bases and J by 4 bases, with 15 bases left in between. CDR3 length: 15 residues. CDR1 and CDR2 from the germline V gene are DFQATT and SNEGSKA (reference sequence). CDR3 amino acids: CSARDRSTIATEAFF. The CDR3, as DNA: TGCAGTGCTAGAGATCGGTCCACTATCGCCACTGAAGCTTTCTTT.

This clonotype was detected ten times or more. This rearrangement joins TRBV13 to TRBJ2-2; the match to TRBD1 covers 10 bases. The CDR3 is 15 amino acids. Trimming took 3 bases from V and 4 from J; bases not matched to a gene: 2. The germline V gene has CDR1 PRHDT and CDR2 FYEKMQ (reference sequence). The CDR3 DNA reads as TGTGCCAGCAGCTTGAGGGACAGGGGCACCGGGGAGCTGTTTTTT. Translated: CASSLRDRGTGELFF.

The table lists this clonotype with many counts. The V gene is TRBV20-1, the J gene TRBJ1-1, with D possibly matching TRBD1 (6 bases). Germline lookup yields CDR1 DFQATT and CDR2 SNEGSKA (reference sequence). The CDR3 is 15 amino acids. Trimming took off 0 bases at V and 4 bases at J, with 15 bases between the two ends. The chain's CDR3 is CSARDSGGVVTEAFF. DNA of the CDR3: TGCAGTGCTAGAGATTCGGGGGGCGTGGTCACTGAAGCTTTCTTT.

The rearrangement uses TRBV27 and TRBJ2-5; tentatively, D is TRBD2 (6 bases). Germline lookup yields CDR1 MNHEY and CDR2 SMNVEV (reference sequence). The CDR3 length is 13 residues. The V end lost 6 bases, the J end lost 2 bases, and 10 bases lay between the germline ends. Here the CDR3 DNA reads TGTGCCAGCAGACGGGACTTTCAAGAGACCCAGTACTTC. Encoded protein: CASRRDFQETQYF.

The chain uses TRBV5-1 and TRBJ2-4, with TRBD1 matching 7 bases. Trimming at V came to 4 bases and at J to 6 bases, leaving 7 bases not matched to a gene. In germline, CDR1 is SGHRS, CDR2 YFSETQ. The CDR3 covers 14 residues. The CDR3 sequence is CASSQGGQRNIQYF. DNA for the CDR3: TGCGCCAGCAGCCAAGGGGGACAGCGAAACATTCAGTACTTC. The variable domain in full, completed from reference TRBV5-1 and TRBJ2-4, reads KAGVTQTPRYLIKTRGQQVTLSCSPISGHRSVSWYQQTPGQGLQFLFEYFSETQRNKGNFPGRFSGRQFSNSRSEMNVSTLELGDSALYLCASSQGGQRNIQYFGAGTRLSVL.

In its sample, this clonotype was seen a few times. V usage is TRBV3-1 and J usage is TRBJ1-4, with D unclear. The CDR3 extends over 11 amino acids. Germline CDR1 is LGHDT and CDR2 is YNNKEL (reference sequence). Trimming removed 10 bases at V and 8 bases at J, with 11 bases between. CDR3 amino acids: CATEIGEKLFF. In DNA form, the CDR3 reads TGTGCCACCGAAATTGGCGAAAAACTGTTTTTT.

The sample holds a few counts of this clonotype. This chain joins TRBV14 and TRBJ2-3, with D perhaps TRBD1 or TRBD2 (5 bases each). The CDR3 covers 14 residues. Germline loops: CDR1 SGHDN, CDR2 FVKESK. V was clipped by 4 bases and J by 8 bases, with 16 bases between them. The CDR3 nucleotides read TGTGCCAGCAGCCTTGTTGCCGGGACGGGTACGCAGTATTTT. As protein: CASSLVAGTGTQYF.

Here the CDR3 reads CASSMNLGTVYGYTF. The CDR3 bases are TGTGCCAGTAGTATGAATCTCGGGACAGTGTACGGCTACACCTTC. This chain connects TRBV19 to TRBJ1-2; 7 nucleotides line up with TRBD1. The length of the CDR3 is 15 residues. V was pared by 3 bases and J by 8 bases, with 12 bases of the junction left unmatched. Germline CDR1 and CDR2: LNHDA and SQIVND (reference sequence).

The rearrangement joins TRBV12-3 or TRBV12-4 to TRBJ2-7; D is perhaps TRBD2 (7 bases). Trimming removed 6 bases from V and 5 bases from J, with 20 bases in between. CDR3 size: 15 residues. CDR3 residues: CASSPGPGGGDEQYF. CDR3 DNA: TGTGCCAGCAGCCCCGGGCCGGGGGGCGGCGACGAGCAGTACTTC.

This rearrangement joins TRBV5-1 to TRBJ1-1, with a possible D match to TRBD1 (6 bases). This CDR3 spans 14 amino acids. Germline assignment: CDR1 SGHRS and CDR2 YFSETQ. The V gene lost 4 bases and the J gene lost 11 bases, with 21 bases spanning the gap. For the CDR3, the DNA is TGCGCCAGCAGCCCTGGAGGCGGGGACAAGGACGCTTTCTTT. It encodes CASSPGGGDKDAFF.

Comment on this clonotype: Germline and junction disagree at one end, which may indicate a read error. This sequence joins TRBV20-1 and TRBJ2-1; TRBD2 agrees at 7 bases. CDR3 size: 12 residues. The germline gives CDR1 DFQATT, CDR2 SNEGSKA (reference sequence). CDR3 nucleotide sequence: TGCAGTGCTAGGATGAAAGCGGGACTCGTTATCTTC. This encodes CSARMKAGLVIF.

This clonotype was recorded many times. The V gene is TRBV7-2, the J gene TRBJ2-4; D not resolved. The CDR3 is 14 residues long. Trimming cost V 5 bases and J 0 bases, with 8 bases left between them. Per the germline V gene, CDR1 is SGHTA and CDR2 is FQGNSA. The CDR3 loop reads CASSPDPAKNIQYF. The DNA of the CDR3 is TGTGCCAGCAGCCCGGACCCAGCCAAAAACATTCAGTACTTC.

This chain uses TRBV7-3 with TRBJ2-7; 8 bases fit TRBD1. Germline V gives CDR1 SGHTA, CDR2 FQGTGA. The J segment lost 10 bases and the V segment lost 0 bases, leaving 5 bases of the junction unmatched. The CDR3 has 13 amino acids. The CDR3 spells CASSLTPQGGQYF. In DNA, the CDR3 is TGTGCCAGCAGCTTAACCCCACAGGGGGGTCAGTACTTC.